This T cell receptor beta chain stems from a study of post-analysis software for immune sequencing data. Turning to the study itself: The study covered relapsing-remitting, secondary progressive and progressive-relapsing courses of multiple sclerosis.

The TCR beta cDNA libraries contained unique molecular identifiers. Between about 1 and 11 million T cells gave rise to 450,000 to 650,000 cDNA molecules. MiXCR, applied by TCRdb to the PCR reads, yields one record per CDR3 protein. The table lists around 440,000 distinct CDR3 sequences, around 40% of them singletons. Study-wide points: Roughly five TRBV segments were more frequent in patients than controls; TRBV5-6, TRBV5-1 and TRBV20-1 belonged to this group. Samples from a shared batch, those prepared together, strongly co-clustered by F measure. For normalized Chao1 diversity, multiple sclerosis patients scored significantly lower than controls did.

The sample holds a few counts of this clonotype. No antigen is known for it. This CDR3 has 13 amino acids. Germline CDR1 and CDR2: SNHLY and FYNNEI. V gave up 6 bases and J gave up 7 bases; unmatched junction bases: 6. This rearrangement joins TRBV2 to TRBJ2-1; the match to TRBD2 covers 7 bases. The receptor was derived from a girl aged 10 to 17 with multiple sclerosis. Sample: blood. The CDR3 sequence is CASRREIENEQFF. CDR3 coding DNA: TGTGCCAGCAGGCGGGAGATAGAGAATGAGCAGTTCTTC. Looking up the rest from reference TRBV2 and TRBJ2-1 gives the full variable domain: EPEVTQTPSHQVTQMGQEVILRCVPISNHLYFYWYRQILGQKVEFLVSFYNNEISEKSEIFDDQFSVERPDGSNFTLKIRSTKLEDSAMYFCASRREIENEQFFGPGTRLTVL.